The T cell receptor (beta chain) under discussion was sequenced for a study of T cells after yellow fever vaccination. Trimming removed 5 bases from V and 1 base from J; junction bases left unmatched: 5. This CDR3 has 15 residues. From germline, CDR1 is SGHVS and CDR2 FQNEAQ. From the 5' RACE reads, TCRdb called clonotypes with MiXCR, one entry per CDR3 protein. The data show 120,000 or so distinct CDR3 sequences, with around 15% seen just once and about 42% held by the top ten. The specimen comprised CD8+ T cells sorted from PBMCs, sampled 5 days after the yellow fever booster vaccination. This clonotype was obtained from a young man who received the YFV17D yellow fever vaccine. The rearrangement uses TRBV7-8 and TRBJ2-7; TRBD2 matches 10 bases. DNA of the CDR3: TGTGCCAGCAGCCCCGGGACTAGCGTGTCCTACGAGCAGTACGTC. Its translation: CASSPGTSVSYEQYV.